The next 28 T cell receptor beta chains were all read from a single sample in a study of cytomegalovirus exposure and HLA in healthy donors. Method: immunoSEQ multiplex PCR; TCRdb's copy keeps in-frame clones and lacks some. Altogether under 250,000 clones are present, around 87% being singletons, with the ten largest covering about 3%. Sequenced input: PBMCs. The receptors stem from a man aged 18 to 29 in good health and CMV-seronegative.

Only one count was recorded for this clone. This chain joins TRBV5-1 and TRBJ2-7, with TRBD2 identical over 8 bases. J gave up 0 bases and V 0 bases, and 8 bases lay outside the gene matches. This CDR3 contains 17 residues. The V gene's germline CDR1 is SGHRS and CDR2 YFSETQ. CDR3 in DNA: TGCGCCAGCAGCTTGGTCGGGCGGGGGGAATTCTCCTACGAGCAGTACTTC. Translated: CASSLVGRGEFSYEQYF.

V usage is TRBV6-6 and J usage is TRBJ2-2; 9 bases match TRBD2. Germline CDR1 MNHNY, CDR2 SVGAGI (reference sequence). The length of the CDR3 is 15 residues. Trimming took 5 bases from V and 3 from J; bases not matched to a gene: 4. CDR3 region: CASSTAGGYTGELFF. CDR3 coding DNA: TGTGCCAGCAGTACAGCGGGGGGATACACCGGGGAGCTGTTTTTT.

The chain carries TRBV6-1 and TRBJ2-7, with 7 bases that match TRBD1. The CDR3 has 14 amino acids. The germline V gene encodes CDR1 MNHNS and CDR2 SASEGT. After removal of 6 bases from V and 4 bases from J, the junction contained 9 bases not matched to a gene. The CDR3 spells CASRLGTGEYEQYF. CDR3 nucleotide sequence: TGTGCCAGCAGATTGGGAACAGGGGAGTACGAGCAGTACTTC.

Concerning this clone: The germline gene is not matched at one end of the junction; a read error may be the cause. Different DNA sequences within this sample yield the same CDR3. The V call is TRBV30, the J call TRBJ1-5; 9 nucleotides line up with TRBD1. This CDR3 has 13 amino acids. Germline loops: CDR1 GTSNPN, CDR2 SVGIG (reference sequence). For the CDR3, the DNA is TGTGCCTGGTCGGGACAGGGTAATCAACCCCAGCATTTT. Its protein product is CAWSGQGNQPQHF.

A few counts support this clone. V is TRBV5-8 and J is TRBJ1-5; D perhaps matches TRBD1 (5 bases). This CDR3 is built from 15 residues. Trimming took 5 bases from V and 2 from J, leaving 14 bases between them. The germline V gene encodes CDR1 SGHTS and CDR2 YDEGEE. The CDR3 here is CASREQVSRNQPQHF. The DNA for the CDR3 is TGTGCCAGCAGGGAACAGGTTTCTCGCAATCAGCCCCAGCATTTT.

This clone has only one observation. The gene calls are TRBV6-5 and TRBJ1-2; 8 bases agree with TRBD1. Per germline, CDR1 MNHEY and CDR2 SVGAGI. CDR3 size: 15 residues. The V gene end was trimmed by 3 bases and the J gene end by 4 bases; junction bases not matched to a gene: 7. The CDR3 spells CASSYTGGPAYGYTF. The CDR3 DNA reads as TGTGCCAGCAGTTATACAGGGGGACCCGCCTATGGCTACACCTTC.

The chain combines TRBV9 with TRBJ1-5, with no clear D. CDR1 and CDR2 from the germline V gene are SGDLS and YYNGEE. The CDR3 runs to 14 residues. V was pared by 0 bases and J by 6 bases, with 10 bases between. The CDR3 here is CASSVDGSGQPQHF. The CDR3 nucleotides are TGTGCCAGCAGCGTAGACGGATCGGGTCAGCCCCAGCATTTT.

The chain couples TRBV6-5 to TRBJ1-6, with TRBD1 matching 9 bases. The ends lost 7 bases at V and 7 bases at J; junction bases unmatched: 5. The CDR3 covers 14 residues. CDR1 is MNHEY, CDR2 SVGAGI, per germline. The CDR3 DNA follows: TGTGCCAGCACGACACAGGGGGCCAATTCACCCCTCCACTTT. It is translated as CASTTQGANSPLHF.

The rearrangement uses TRBV19 and TRBJ1-4, with 10 positions matching TRBD1. The CDR3 length is 14 residues. CDR1 and CDR2 from the germline V gene are LNHDA and SQIVND (reference sequence). V gave up 5 bases and J gave up 8 bases; unmatched junction bases: 5. CDR3 protein: CASSPDRGREKLFF. CDR3 nucleotides: TGTGCCAGTAGTCCCGACAGGGGGCGCGAAAAACTGTTTTTT.

The gene calls are TRBV2 and TRBJ2-1, with TRBD2 as a possible D gene (6 bases). Trimming pared 2 bases from V and 10 bases from J, leaving 12 bases between. Germline loops: CDR1 SNHLY, CDR2 FYNNEI. The CDR3 loop spans 13 amino acids. In nucleotides, the CDR3 is TGTGCCAGCAGTGAAACGGGGGAGCACGAGCAGTTCTTC. Translated: CASSETGEHEQFF.

Only a few counts were recorded for this clone. The chain recombines TRBV4-1 with TRBJ2-1; 8 bases fit TRBD2. The CDR3 has 13 residues. Germline CDR1 and CDR2: MGHRA and YSYEKL. V lost 4 bases and J lost 9; bases outside the gene matches: 5. The CDR3 spells CASSLRGGSEQFF. For the CDR3, the DNA is TGCGCCAGCAGCCTTCGGGGGGGAAGTGAGCAGTTCTTC.

CDR3 coding DNA: TGTGCCAGCAGTCAAACGCCCCAGGGAAGAGTTGGCTACACCTTC. Residues: CASSQTPQGRVGYTF. This sequence joins TRBV6-5 and TRBJ1-2; the D gene is possibly TRBD1 (5 bases). This CDR3 comprises 15 residues. Germline CDR1 MNHEY, CDR2 SVGAGI. V was shortened by 5 bases and J by 7 bases, with 20 bases between the two germline ends.

The chain joins TRBV2 to TRBJ1-3, with D hard to call. This CDR3 comprises 13 residues. CDR1 is SNHLY, CDR2 FYNNEI, per germline. V was cut by 11 bases and J by 0 bases, with 11 bases left in between. CDR3 bases: TGTGCCGCGGCACCCACCTCTGGAAACACCATATATTTT. It codes for CAAAPTSGNTIYF.

The rearrangement joins TRBV5-1 to TRBJ1-5; TRBD1 matches at 10 bases. There are 14 residues in the CDR3. V lost 4 bases, J lost 6 bases, and 4 bases stayed unmatched. Germline V lookup: CDR1 SGHRS, CDR2 YFSETQ. In nucleotides, the CDR3 is TGCGCCAGCAGCACGACAGGGGGCGGTCAGCCCCAGCATTTT. Translation: CASSTTGGGQPQHF. Full variable domain (missing parts from reference TRBV5-1 and TRBJ1-5): KAGVTQTPRYLIKTRGQQVTLSCSPISGHRSVSWYQQTPGQGLQFLFEYFSETQRNKGNFPGRFSGRQFSNSRSEMNVSTLELGDSALYLCASSTTGGGQPQHFGDGTRLSIL.

This clone was seen more than once but under ten times. The genes are TRBV11-2 and TRBJ1-2; D remains unclear. Trimming pared 5 bases from V and 7 bases from J, leaving 20 bases between. The CDR3 runs to 15 residues. Germline-derived CDR1 and CDR2 are SGHAT and FQNNGV. The CDR3 region has the DNA TGTGCCAGCAGCCTAGTGTATCGAGGTGAGCGTGGCTACACCTTC. Its translation: CASSLVYRGERGYTF.

The genes are TRBV2 and TRBJ1-1; the D gene is possibly TRBD1 (6 bases). CDR3 length equals 14 residues. Deletions cut 0 bases from V and 10 bases from J, with 15 bases between. Germline lookup yields CDR1 SNHLY and CDR2 FYNNEI. DNA for the CDR3: TGTGCCAGCAGTGAAGCTCGGATGGACAGTCGAGCTTTCTTT. It codes for CASSEARMDSRAFF.

The V and J genes are TRBV4-2 and TRBJ1-2; perhaps TRBD1 as D (6 bases). This CDR3 spans 15 amino acids. With 0 bases removed from V and 2 bases from J, the gap between germline ends came to 10 bases. The V gene's germline CDR1 is LGHNA and CDR2 YNFKEQ. CDR3 protein: CASSQELRGNYGYTF. As DNA, the CDR3 is TGTGCCAGCAGCCAAGAACTCAGGGGAAACTATGGCTACACCTTC.

This clone occurred once. At one end the junction does not follow the germline gene, possibly because of a read error. The rearrangement links TRBV4-1 to TRBJ2-1, with unresolved D. This CDR3 comprises 14 residues. Germline V gene data show CDR1 as MGHRA and CDR2 as YSYEKL. The CDR3, as DNA: TGCGCCAGCAGCTCTTCCCCCTCCCACAATGAGCAGTTCTTC. Translation: CASSSSPSHNEQFF.

V usage is TRBV6-5 and J usage is TRBJ2-7, with TRBD1 matching 7 bases. The J segment lost 5 bases and the V segment lost 2 bases, leaving 6 bases of the junction unmatched. The CDR3 is 14 amino acids. The germline V gene has CDR1 MNHEY and CDR2 SVGAGI. The CDR3 region is CASSYILGGNEQYF. For the CDR3, the DNA is TGTGCCAGCAGTTACATTTTAGGGGGCAACGAGCAGTACTTC.

The chain has TRBV5-4 and TRBJ2-1; 11 bases map to TRBD2. The CDR3 extends over 15 amino acids. J lost 5 bases, V lost 5 bases, and 6 bases had no gene match. CDR1 is SGHNT and CDR2 is YYREEE in the germline V gene (reference sequence). The CDR3 coding sequence is TGTGCCAGCAGTTCACCGGGACTAGCGGACAATGAGCAGTTCTTC. Its protein is CASSSPGLADNEQFF.

The chain employs TRBV4-3 and TRBJ1-4; TRBD1 agrees at 10 bases. V lost 0 bases and J lost 10; bases outside the gene matches: 5. This CDR3 is built from 15 residues. Germline V gene sequence: CDR1 LGHNA, CDR2 YSLEER. The CDR3 sequence is CASSQDGQGEGKLFF. CDR3 coding DNA: TGCGCCAGCAGCCAAGATGGACAGGGGGAGGGAAAACTGTTTTTT.

V is TRBV5-4 and J is TRBJ2-7; 7 bases are a match to TRBD1. From germline, CDR1 is SGHNT and CDR2 YYREEE (reference sequence). The CDR3 runs to 15 residues. V dropped 0 bases and J dropped 5; count of bases not matched to a gene: 8. The CDR3 DNA is TGTGCCAGCAGCTTGGCCTTAGACAGGGACCACGAGCAGTACTTC. It translates to CASSLALDRDHEQYF. Variable domain in full (rest from reference TRBV5-4 and TRBJ2-7): ETGVTQSPTHLIKTRGQQVTLRCSSQSGHNTVSWYQQALGQGPQFIFQYYREEENGRGNFPPRFSGLQFPNYSSELNVNALELDDSALYLCASSLALDRDHEQYFGPGTRLTVT.

CDR3 bases: TGTGCCAGCAGTTCGGGACAGGGCTTCCACGAGCAGTACTTC. Translation gives CASSSGQGFHEQYF. This chain joins TRBV6-6 and TRBJ2-7; TRBD1 agrees at 9 bases. The ends lost 4 bases at V and 5 bases at J; junction bases unmatched: 6. Germline V lookup: CDR1 MNHNY, CDR2 SVGAGI (reference sequence). This CDR3 has 14 amino acids.

The V gene is TRBV19, the J gene TRBJ1-4, with 8 bases matching TRBD1. Germline trimming cut 6 bases from V and 5 bases from J; bases unmatched to any gene: 2. Germline V gene data show CDR1 as LNHDA and CDR2 as SQIVND (reference sequence). This CDR3 comprises 13 residues. The CDR3, as DNA: TGTGCCAGTAGGGACAGGGCGAATGAAAAACTGTTTTTT. Its protein product is CASRDRANEKLFF.

V is TRBV25-1 and J is TRBJ2-1; D perhaps matches TRBD2 (5 bases). Germline V lookup: CDR1 MGHDK, CDR2 SYGVNS. V lost 11 bases and J 2 bases, leaving 10 bases between the germline ends. The length of the CDR3 is 12 residues. The CDR3 here is CAGLGTYNEQFF. CDR3 in DNA: TGTGCCGGCCTCGGGACCTACAATGAGCAGTTCTTC.

The chain has TRBV5-1 and TRBJ2-5; no reliable D call. The CDR3 runs to 11 residues. CDR1 SGHRS and CDR2 YFSETQ come from the germline V gene. V gave up 5 bases and J gave up 1 base, with 3 bases separating them. For the CDR3, the DNA is TGCGCCAGCAGGGCCCAAGAGACCCAGTACTTC. Its translation: CASRAQETQYF.

The chain joins TRBV5-1 to TRBJ2-3, with 8 bases matching TRBD1. The V gene end was trimmed by 4 bases and the J gene end by 6 bases; junction bases not matched to a gene: 10. Germline V gene data show CDR1 as SGHRS and CDR2 as YFSETQ. CDR3 size: 15 residues. For the CDR3, the DNA is TGCGCCAGCAGCAGGGACAGGCTGGATTCGGATACGCAGTATTTT. Translation gives CASSRDRLDSDTQYF.

The chain links TRBV20-1 to TRBJ2-5; D gene ambiguous. The CDR3 spans 11 residues. Germline V gene lookup returns CDR1 DFQATT and CDR2 SNEGSKA (reference sequence). V dropped 1 base and J dropped 5 bases, with 5 bases sitting between them. The CDR3 protein is CSARVSETQYF. Written as DNA, the CDR3 is TGCAGTGCTAGAGTTAGTGAGACCCAGTACTTC.